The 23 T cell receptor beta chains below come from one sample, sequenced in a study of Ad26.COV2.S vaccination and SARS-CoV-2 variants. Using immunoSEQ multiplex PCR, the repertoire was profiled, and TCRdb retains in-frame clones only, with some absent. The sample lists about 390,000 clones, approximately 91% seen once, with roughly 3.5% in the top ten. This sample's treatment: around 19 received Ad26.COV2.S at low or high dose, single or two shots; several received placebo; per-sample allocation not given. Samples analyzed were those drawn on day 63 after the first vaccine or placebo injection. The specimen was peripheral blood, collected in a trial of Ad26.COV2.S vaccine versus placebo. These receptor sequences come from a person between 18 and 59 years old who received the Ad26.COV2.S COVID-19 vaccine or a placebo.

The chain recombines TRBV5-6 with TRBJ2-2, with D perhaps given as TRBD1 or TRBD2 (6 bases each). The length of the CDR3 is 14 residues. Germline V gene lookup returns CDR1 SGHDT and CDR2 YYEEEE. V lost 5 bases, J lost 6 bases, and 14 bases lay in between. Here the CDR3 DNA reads TGTGCCAGCAGGACGAGGGGGGATGCCGGGGAGCTGTTTTTT. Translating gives CASRTRGDAGELFF.

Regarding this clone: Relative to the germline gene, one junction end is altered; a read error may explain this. CDR3 residues: CSTSAQGPVLNQPQHF. For the CDR3, the DNA is TGCAGTACTAGTGCCCAGGGGCCCGTTCTCAATCAGCCCCAGCATTTT. The chain uses TRBV20-1 and TRBJ1-5; tentatively, D is TRBD1 (6 bases). The CDR3 extends over 16 amino acids. Looked up from germline, CDR1 is DFQATT and CDR2 is SNEGSKA (reference sequence).

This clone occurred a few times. The CDR3 region has the DNA TGTGCCAGCTCCAGGGGGGGGCGGGAGCAGTACTTC. Translating it yields CASSRGGREQYF. The chain couples TRBV12-3 or TRBV12-4 to TRBJ2-7, with D perhaps assigned TRBD1 or TRBD2 (7 bases each). The CDR3 totals 12 residues. Trimming cost V 8 bases and J 7 bases, with 15 bases left between them.

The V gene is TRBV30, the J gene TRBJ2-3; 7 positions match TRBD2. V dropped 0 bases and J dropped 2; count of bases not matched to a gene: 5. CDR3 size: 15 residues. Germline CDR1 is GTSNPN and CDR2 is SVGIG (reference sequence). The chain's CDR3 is CAWSVGEGDTDTQYF. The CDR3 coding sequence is TGTGCCTGGAGTGTCGGGGAGGGAGACACAGATACGCAGTATTTT.

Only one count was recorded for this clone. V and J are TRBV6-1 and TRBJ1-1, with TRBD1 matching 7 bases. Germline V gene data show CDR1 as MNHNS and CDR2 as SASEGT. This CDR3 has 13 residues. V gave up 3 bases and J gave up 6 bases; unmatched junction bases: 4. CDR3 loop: CASSDRGDSEAFF. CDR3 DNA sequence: TGTGCCAGCAGTGACAGGGGGGATTCTGAAGCTTTCTTT.

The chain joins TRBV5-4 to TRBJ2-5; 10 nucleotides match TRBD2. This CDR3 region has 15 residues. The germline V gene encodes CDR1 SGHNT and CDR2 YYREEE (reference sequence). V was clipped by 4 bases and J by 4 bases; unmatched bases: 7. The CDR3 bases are TGTGCCAGCAGCCCTAGCGGGGGAAGGTTAGAGACCCAGTACTTC. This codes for CASSPSGGRLETQYF.

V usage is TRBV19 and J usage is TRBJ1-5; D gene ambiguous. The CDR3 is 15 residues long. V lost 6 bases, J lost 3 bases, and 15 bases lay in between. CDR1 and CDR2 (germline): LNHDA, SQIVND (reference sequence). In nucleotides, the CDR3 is TGTGCCAGTAGCCCCCGGGGAGCTCACAATCAGCCCCAGCATTTT. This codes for CASSPRGAHNQPQHF.

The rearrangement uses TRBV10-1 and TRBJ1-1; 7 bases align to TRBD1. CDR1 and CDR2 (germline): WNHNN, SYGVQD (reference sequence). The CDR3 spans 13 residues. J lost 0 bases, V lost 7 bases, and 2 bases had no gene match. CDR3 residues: CASTQGLNTEAFF. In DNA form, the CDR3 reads TGCGCCAGCACACAGGGGTTGAACACTGAAGCTTTCTTT.

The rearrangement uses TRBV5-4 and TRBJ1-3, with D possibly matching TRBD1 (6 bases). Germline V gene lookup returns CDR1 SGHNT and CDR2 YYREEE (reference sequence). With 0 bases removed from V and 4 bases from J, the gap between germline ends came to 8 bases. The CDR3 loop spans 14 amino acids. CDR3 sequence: CASSLAGVGNTIYF. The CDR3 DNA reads TGTGCCAGCAGCTTGGCAGGGGTCGGAAACACCATATATTTT.

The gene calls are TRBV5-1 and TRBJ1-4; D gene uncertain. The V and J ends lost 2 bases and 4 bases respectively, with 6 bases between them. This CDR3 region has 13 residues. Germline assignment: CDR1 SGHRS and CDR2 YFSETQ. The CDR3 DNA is TGCGCCAGCAGCTTACAGATTAATGAAAAACTGTTTTTT. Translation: CASSLQINEKLFF.

In DNA form, the CDR3 reads TGTGCCAGCAGCGTAGGGGGAGGGAACGGTGGCTACACCTTC. Translation: CASSVGGGNGGYTF. J is TRBJ1-2 and V is TRBV9; D is ambiguous. CDR1 is SGDLS, CDR2 YYNGEE, per germline. V dropped 0 bases and J dropped 7 bases, with 13 bases sitting between them. The CDR3 has 14 residues.

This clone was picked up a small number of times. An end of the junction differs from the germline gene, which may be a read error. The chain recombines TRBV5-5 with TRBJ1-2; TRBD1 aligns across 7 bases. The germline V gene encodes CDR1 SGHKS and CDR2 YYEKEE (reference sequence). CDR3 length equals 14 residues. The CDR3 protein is CASSLQQGPLIFPF. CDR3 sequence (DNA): TGTGCCAGCAGCTTGCAACAGGGGCCTCTTATTTTTCCCTTC.

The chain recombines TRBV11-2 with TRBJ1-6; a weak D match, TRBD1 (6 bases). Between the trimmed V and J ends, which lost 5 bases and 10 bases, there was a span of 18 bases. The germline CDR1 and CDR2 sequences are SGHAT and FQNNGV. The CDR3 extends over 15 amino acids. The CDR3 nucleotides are TGTGCCAGCAGCCCGATACAGGGAAAAGGATCACCCCTCCACTTT. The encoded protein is CASSPIQGKGSPLHF.

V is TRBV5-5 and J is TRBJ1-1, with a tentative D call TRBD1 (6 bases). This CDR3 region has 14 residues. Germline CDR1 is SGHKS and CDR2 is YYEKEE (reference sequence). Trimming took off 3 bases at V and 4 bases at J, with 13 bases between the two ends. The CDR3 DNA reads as TGTGCCAGCAGCTCAACAGGGTATGCCACTGAAGCTTTCTTT. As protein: CASSSTGYATEAFF.

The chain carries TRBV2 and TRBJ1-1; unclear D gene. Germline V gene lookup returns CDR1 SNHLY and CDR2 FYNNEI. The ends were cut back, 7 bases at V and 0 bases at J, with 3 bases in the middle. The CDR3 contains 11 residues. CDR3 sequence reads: CASKLNTEAFF. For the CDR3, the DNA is TGTGCCAGCAAACTGAACACTGAAGCTTTCTTT.

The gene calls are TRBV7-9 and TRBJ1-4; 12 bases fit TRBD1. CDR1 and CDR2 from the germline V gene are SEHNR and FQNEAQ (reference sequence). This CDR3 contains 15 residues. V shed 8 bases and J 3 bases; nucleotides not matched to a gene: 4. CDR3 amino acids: CASLGQGAPNEKLFF. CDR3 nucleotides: TGTGCCAGCTTGGGACAGGGGGCCCCTAATGAAAAACTGTTTTTT.

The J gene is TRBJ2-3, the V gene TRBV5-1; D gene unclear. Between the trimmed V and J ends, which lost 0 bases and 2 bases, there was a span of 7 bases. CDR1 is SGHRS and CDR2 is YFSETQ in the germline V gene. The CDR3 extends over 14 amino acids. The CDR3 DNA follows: TGCGCCAGCAGCTTGGCCGCGTTCACAGATACGCAGTATTTT. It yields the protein CASSLAAFTDTQYF.

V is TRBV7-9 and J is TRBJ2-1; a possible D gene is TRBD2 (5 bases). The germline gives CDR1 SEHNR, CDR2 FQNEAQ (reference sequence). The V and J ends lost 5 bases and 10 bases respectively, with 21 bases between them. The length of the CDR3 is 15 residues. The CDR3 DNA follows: TGTGCCAGCAGCCCCCCGAGGGCCCCAAGATGGGAGCAGTTCTTC. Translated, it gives CASSPPRAPRWEQFF.

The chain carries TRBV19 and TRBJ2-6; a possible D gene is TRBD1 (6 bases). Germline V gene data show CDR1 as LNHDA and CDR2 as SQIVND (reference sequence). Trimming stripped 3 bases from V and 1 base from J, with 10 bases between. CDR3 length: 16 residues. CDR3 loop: CASSIYTGSGANVLTF. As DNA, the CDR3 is TGTGCCAGTAGTATTTACACAGGGTCTGGGGCCAACGTCCTGACTTTC.

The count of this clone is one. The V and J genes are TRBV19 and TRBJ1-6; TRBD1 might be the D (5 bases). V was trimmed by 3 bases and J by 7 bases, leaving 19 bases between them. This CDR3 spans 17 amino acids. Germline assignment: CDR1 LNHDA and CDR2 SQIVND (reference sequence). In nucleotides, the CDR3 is TGTGCCAGTAGTATGGGCAGCTCAATTGGGGGGAATTCACCCCTCCACTTT. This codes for CASSMGSSIGGNSPLHF.

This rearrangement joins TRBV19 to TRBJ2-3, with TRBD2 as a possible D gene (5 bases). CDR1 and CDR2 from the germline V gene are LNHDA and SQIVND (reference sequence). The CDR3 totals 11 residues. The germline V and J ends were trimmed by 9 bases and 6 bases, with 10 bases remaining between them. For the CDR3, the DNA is TGTGCCAGCGGGGTCGATGATACGCAGTATTTT. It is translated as CASGVDDTQYF.

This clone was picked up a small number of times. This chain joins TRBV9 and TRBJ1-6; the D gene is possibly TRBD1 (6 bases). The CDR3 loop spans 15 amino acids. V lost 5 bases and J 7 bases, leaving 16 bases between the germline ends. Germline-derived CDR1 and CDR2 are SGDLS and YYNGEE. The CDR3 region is CASRATGQENSPLHF. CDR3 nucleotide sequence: TGTGCCAGCAGGGCGACGGGACAAGAAAATTCACCCCTCCACTTT. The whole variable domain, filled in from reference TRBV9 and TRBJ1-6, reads DSGVTQTPKHLITATGQRVTLRCSPRSGDLSVYWYQQSLDQGLQFLIQYYNGEERAKGNILERFSAQQFPDLHSELNLSSLELGDSALYFCASRATGQENSPLHFGNGTRLTVT.

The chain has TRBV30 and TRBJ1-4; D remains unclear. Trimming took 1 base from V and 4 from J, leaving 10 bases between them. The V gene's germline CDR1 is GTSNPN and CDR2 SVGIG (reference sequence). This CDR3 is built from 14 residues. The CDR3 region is CAWSGGVINEKLFF. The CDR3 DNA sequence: TGTGCCTGGAGTGGTGGGGTTATTAATGAAAAACTGTTTTTT.